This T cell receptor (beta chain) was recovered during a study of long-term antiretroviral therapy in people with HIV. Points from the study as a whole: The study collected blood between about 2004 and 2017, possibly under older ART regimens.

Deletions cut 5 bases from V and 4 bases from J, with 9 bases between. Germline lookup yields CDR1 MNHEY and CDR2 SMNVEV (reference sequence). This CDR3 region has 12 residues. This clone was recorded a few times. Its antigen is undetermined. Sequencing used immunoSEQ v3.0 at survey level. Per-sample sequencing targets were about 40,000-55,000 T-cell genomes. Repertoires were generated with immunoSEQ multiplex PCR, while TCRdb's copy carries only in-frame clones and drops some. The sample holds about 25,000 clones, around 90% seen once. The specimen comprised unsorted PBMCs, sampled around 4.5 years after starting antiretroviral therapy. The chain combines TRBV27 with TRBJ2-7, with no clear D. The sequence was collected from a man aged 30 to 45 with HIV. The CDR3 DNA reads TGTGCCAGCAGTCTGGACGGGTACGAGCAGTACTTC. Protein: CASSLDGYEQYF.